This section outlines one T cell receptor beta chain sequence together with its context. Per the germline V gene, CDR1 is SEHNR and CDR2 is FQNEAQ (reference sequence). Trimming pared 4 bases from V and 12 bases from J, leaving 19 bases between. The CDR3 totals 14 residues. The memory fraction was CD4+CD45RO+CD25- cells. Full-length variable regions came from constant-region reverse primers plus semi-nested Nested Universal Primer A PCR. Each CDR3 protein is one row after TCRdb ran MiXCR on the 5' RACE reads. The sample comprises tens of thousands of distinct CDR3 sequences, over 25% of which are singletons, and 3.5% to 4% rests with the top ten.

The source of this sequence is a female donor with breast cancer. This sequence joins TRBV7-9 and TRBJ2-1; D is undetermined. Input material: memory CD4+ T cells sorted from a lymph node. Subset in this sample: memory CD4+ T cells, CD4+CD45RO+CD25-. The CDR3 loop is CASSWSVVSDTQFF. In nucleotides, the CDR3 is TGTGCCAGCAGCTGGTCGGTCGTATCAGATACGCAGTTCTTC.